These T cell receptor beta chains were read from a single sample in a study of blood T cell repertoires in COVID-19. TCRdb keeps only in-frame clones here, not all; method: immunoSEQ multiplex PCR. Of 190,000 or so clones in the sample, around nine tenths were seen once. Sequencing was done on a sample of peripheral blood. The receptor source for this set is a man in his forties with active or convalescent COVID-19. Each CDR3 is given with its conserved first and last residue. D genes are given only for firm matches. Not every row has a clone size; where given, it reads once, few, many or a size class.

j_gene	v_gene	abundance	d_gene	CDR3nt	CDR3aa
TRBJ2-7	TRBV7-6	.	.	TGTGCCAGCAGCTTAGCAATGGACAGTTCCTACGAGCAGTACTTC	CASSLAMDSSYEQYF
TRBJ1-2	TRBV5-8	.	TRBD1	TGTGCCAGCAGCTTGCGCTCGGGACAGAATAACTATGGCTACACCTTC	CASSLRSGQNNYGYTF
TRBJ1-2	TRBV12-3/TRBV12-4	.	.	TGTGCCAGCAGTTTATCGATAGACTATGGCTACACCTTC	CASSLSIDYGYTF
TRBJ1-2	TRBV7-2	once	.	TGTGCCAGCAGCTTAGCCCGGGGTGGCTACACCTTC	CASSLARGGYTF
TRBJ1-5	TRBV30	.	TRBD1	TGTGCCTGGAGTGGAGGGACAGGGGGCGGCAATCAGCCCCAGCATTTT	CAWSGGTGGGNQPQHF
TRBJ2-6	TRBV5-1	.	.	TGCGCCAGCAGAGCCTCTTTCTCTGGGGCCAACGTCCTGACTTTC	CASRASFSGANVLTF
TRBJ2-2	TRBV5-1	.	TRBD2	TGCGCCAGCAGCCAAAGCGGGGGGCGAGCCGGGGAGCTGTTTTTT	CASSQSGGRAGELFF
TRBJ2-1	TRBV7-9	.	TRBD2	TGTGCCAGCAGCCCCGCTAGCGGGGGAATAGTTGAGCAGTTCTTC	CASSPASGGIVEQFF
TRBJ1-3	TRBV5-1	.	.	TGCGCCAGCAGCTTGAGCAGGCCTGGAAACACCATATATTTT	CASSLSRPGNTIYF
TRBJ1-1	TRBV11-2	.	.	TGTGCCAGCAGCCTGGGACAGAACACTGAAGCTTTCTTT	CASSLGQNTEAFF
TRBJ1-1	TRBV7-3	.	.	TGTGCCAGCAGCCTAGGCCCACTGCAGGAAGCTTTCTTT	CASSLGPLQEAFF
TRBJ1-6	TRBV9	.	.	TGTGCCAGCAGCGTAGGGGGCGCGGTATATAATTCACCCCTCCACTTT	CASSVGGAVYNSPLHF
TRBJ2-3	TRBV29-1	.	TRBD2	TGCAGCGTTTACTCGGCGGGGGTGATTACAGATACGCAGTATTTT	CSVYSAGVITDTQYF
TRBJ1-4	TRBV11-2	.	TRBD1	TGTGCCAGCAAATCAGAGGGGGCGATAACTAATGAAAAACTGTTTTTT	CASKSEGAITNEKLFF